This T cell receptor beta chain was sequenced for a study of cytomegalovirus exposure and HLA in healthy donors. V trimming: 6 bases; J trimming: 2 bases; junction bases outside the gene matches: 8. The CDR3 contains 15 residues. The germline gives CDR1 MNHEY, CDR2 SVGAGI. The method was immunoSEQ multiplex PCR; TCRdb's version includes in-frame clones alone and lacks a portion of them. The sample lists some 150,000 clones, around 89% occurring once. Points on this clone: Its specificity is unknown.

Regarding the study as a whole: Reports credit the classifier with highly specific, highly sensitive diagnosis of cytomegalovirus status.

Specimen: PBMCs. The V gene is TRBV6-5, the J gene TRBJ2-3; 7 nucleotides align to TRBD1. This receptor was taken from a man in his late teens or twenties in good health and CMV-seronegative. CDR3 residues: CASRFYGQDTDTQYF. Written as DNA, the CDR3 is TGTGCCAGCAGGTTCTACGGACAGGACACAGATACGCAGTATTTT.